The 26 T cell receptor beta chains below come from one sample, sequenced in a study of cytomegalovirus exposure and HLA in healthy donors. Primers: 60 Vbeta forward and 13 Jbeta reverse. TCRdb keeps only in-frame clones here, not all; method: immunoSEQ multiplex PCR. Found here are some 84,000 clones; the top ten clones hold 0.5% to 0.65%. Source material: PBMCs. These receptors were collected from a man between 45 and 60 years old in good health and CMV-seronegative.

CDR3: CASSISAGHNYNEQFF. Here the CDR3 DNA reads TGTGCCAGTAGTATTTCGGCAGGGCACAATTACAATGAGCAGTTCTTC. The rearrangement joins TRBV19 to TRBJ2-1; D possibly corresponds to TRBD1 (5 bases). Germline V gene lookup returns CDR1 LNHDA and CDR2 SQIVND (reference sequence). The CDR3 length is 16 residues. With 3 bases removed from V and 4 bases from J, the gap between germline ends came to 16 bases.

The rearrangement links TRBV25-1 to TRBJ2-7; no reliable D call. V was shortened by 2 bases and J by 2 bases, with 13 bases between the two germline ends. This CDR3 is 15 amino acids long. Germline values: CDR1 MGHDK, CDR2 SYGVNS. DNA for the CDR3: TGTGCCAGCAGTGAACCCCGTGGTCCAGCCTACGAGCAGTACTTC. Translated, it gives CASSEPRGPAYEQYF.

This rearrangement joins TRBV7-8 to TRBJ1-6, with no clear D. The V gene's germline CDR1 is SGHVS and CDR2 FQNEAQ. V was pared by 5 bases and J by 0 bases, with 11 bases between. The CDR3 length is 16 residues. The CDR3 loop reads CASSTDGSSYNSPLHF. The DNA of the CDR3 is TGTGCCAGCAGCACGGACGGGAGCTCCTATAATTCACCCCTCCACTTT.

The chain couples TRBV25-1 to TRBJ1-4; D unresolved. Germline V gene sequence: CDR1 MGHDK, CDR2 SYGVNS. CDR3 length equals 15 residues. Trimming left V 3 bases short and J 4 bases short, with 12 bases between. DNA for the CDR3: TGTGCCAGCAGTGAGAGTAAGGACTATAATGAAAAACTGTTTTTT. Protein sequence: CASSESKDYNEKLFF.

The V gene is TRBV5-1, the J gene TRBJ2-7; TRBD1 agrees at 7 bases. This CDR3 spans 14 amino acids. The V gene's germline CDR1 is SGHRS and CDR2 YFSETQ. V gave up 4 bases and J gave up 1 base; unmatched junction bases: 5. The CDR3 DNA reads TGCGCCAGCAGCAAGACAGGGACATCCTACGAGCAGTACTTC. It codes for CASSKTGTSYEQYF. Drawing the rest from reference TRBV5-1 and TRBJ2-7, the complete variable domain is KAGVTQTPRYLIKTRGQQVTLSCSPISGHRSVSWYQQTPGQGLQFLFEYFSETQRNKGNFPGRFSGRQFSNSRSEMNVSTLELGDSALYLCASSKTGTSYEQYFGPGTRLTVT.

V and J are TRBV9 and TRBJ2-5, with 9 nucleotides matching TRBD2. The junction had 6 bases not matched to a gene; V was cut back by 0 bases and J by 6 bases. The CDR3 runs 15 residues. CDR1 SGDLS and CDR2 YYNGEE come from the germline V gene. CDR3 amino acids: CASSVGAGGMKTQYF. DNA for the CDR3: TGTGCCAGCAGCGTAGGTGCGGGGGGGATGAAGACCCAGTACTTC.

V gene TRBV4-1 combines with J gene TRBJ1-3; no reliable D call. The CDR3 contains 15 residues. Trimming took 1 base from V and 2 from J, leaving 9 bases between them. The V gene's germline CDR1 is MGHRA and CDR2 YSYEKL. For the CDR3, the DNA is TGCGCCAGCAGCCAAGGCCTAGGAACTGGAAACACCATATATTTT. Residues: CASSQGLGTGNTIYF.

V gene TRBV6-1 combines with J gene TRBJ1-1, with D hard to call. The CDR3 totals 13 residues. Germline V gene lookup returns CDR1 MNHNS and CDR2 SASEGT. V was trimmed by 7 bases and J by 1 base, leaving 10 bases between them. CDR3 loop: CASNWRTNTEAFF. Here the CDR3 DNA reads TGTGCCAGCAACTGGAGGACGAACACTGAAGCTTTCTTT.

The chain has TRBV18 and TRBJ1-2; D call uncertain. This CDR3 region has 15 residues. Trimming took 3 bases from V and 0 from J, leaving 11 bases between them. CDR1 is KGHSH and CDR2 is LQKENI in the germline V gene. CDR3 nucleotides: TGTGCCAGCTCACCCACAAACCCGCCTAACTATGGCTACACCTTC. Translating gives CASSPTNPPNYGYTF.

A word on this clone: Additional DNA sequences in this sample encode the identical CDR3. The gene calls are TRBV6-5 and TRBJ1-1; D is uncertain. The ends were cut back, 3 bases at V and 1 base at J, with 12 bases in the middle. Germline V CDR1 and CDR2: MNHEY, SVGAGI. This CDR3 is built from 15 residues. For the CDR3, the DNA is TGTGCCAGCAGTTATCGGTCTACAGCGAACACTGAAGCTTTCTTT. Amino acids: CASSYRSTANTEAFF.

The chain links TRBV6-5 to TRBJ1-6; D gene unclear. V was pared by 5 bases and J by 0 bases, with 8 bases between. Germline loops: CDR1 MNHEY, CDR2 SVGAGI. The CDR3 is made up of 15 amino acids. The CDR3 DNA reads TGTGCCAGCAGTGGCCGGGACTCCTATAATTCACCCCTCCACTTT. Translating gives CASSGRDSYNSPLHF.

J is TRBJ2-2 and V is TRBV7-6; D perhaps matches TRBD1 (5 bases). V was shortened by 2 bases and J by 0 bases, with 10 bases between the two germline ends. The germline V gene has CDR1 SGHVS and CDR2 FNYEAQ. The CDR3 loop spans 16 amino acids. CDR3 DNA sequence: TGTGCCAGCAGCTTACCGGCAGGGCCGAACACCGGGGAGCTGTTTTTT. Its protein product is CASSLPAGPNTGELFF.

The chain has TRBV15 and TRBJ1-1, with no clear D. Germline CDR1 and CDR2: LNHNV and YYDKDF (reference sequence). The CDR3 extends over 13 amino acids. Deletions cut 2 bases from V and 2 bases from J, with 6 bases between. As DNA, the CDR3 is TGTGCCACCAGCAGACAGATTAACACTGAAGCTTTCTTT. This gives the protein CATSRQINTEAFF.

The gene calls are TRBV23-1 and TRBJ1-1; D not resolved. TRBV23-1 is an open reading frame, and its role is uncertain. The V and J ends lost 3 bases and 1 base respectively, with 9 bases between them. The CDR3 runs 14 residues. The DNA for the CDR3 is TGCGCCAGCAGTCATAAAGCAAGGAACACTGAAGCTTTCTTT. Protein: CASSHKARNTEAFF.

The chain carries TRBV2 and TRBJ2-5, with 8 bases identical to TRBD1. With V trimmed by 7 bases and J by 2 bases, 3 bases remained unmatched. This CDR3 is built from 13 residues. Per the germline V gene, CDR1 is SNHLY and CDR2 is FYNNEI. CDR3 coding DNA: TGTGCCAGCACTTACAGGGGGCAAGAGACCCAGTACTTC. This encodes CASTYRGQETQYF.

J is TRBJ2-5 and V is TRBV7-9; the D gene is possibly TRBD1 (6 bases). The closer fit of TRBJ2-7 to the DNA end suggests the J call may be wrong. This CDR3 is 14 amino acids long. The germline CDR1 and CDR2 sequences are SEHNR and FQNEAQ (reference sequence). The CDR3 loop reads CASSLMAGAYEQYF. DNA for the CDR3: TGTGCCAGCAGCTTAATGGCAGGGGCGTACGAGCAGTACTTC.

The V gene is TRBV28, the J gene TRBJ2-1, with a possible D match to TRBD1 (5 bases). CDR3 size: 11 residues. Germline-derived CDR1 and CDR2 are MDHEN and SYDVKM. With 5 bases removed from V and 16 bases from J, the gap between germline ends came to 15 bases. This chain's CDR3 is CASSNLDMHFF. The CDR3 region has the DNA TGTGCCAGCAGTAACCTGGACATGCACTTCTTC.

This rearrangement joins TRBV5-1 to TRBJ2-7, with D maybe TRBD2 (5 bases). The germline V and J ends were trimmed by 2 bases and 12 bases, with 15 bases remaining between them. Per the germline V gene, CDR1 is SGHRS and CDR2 is YFSETQ. This CDR3 contains 12 residues. The CDR3: CASSFPPGTRYF. The CDR3 DNA follows: TGCGCCAGCAGCTTTCCCCCGGGAACGAGGTACTTC.

CDR3 in amino acids: CASSTPGQGSNEQFF. CDR3 in DNA: TGTGCCAGCAGTACGCCGGGACAGGGCAGCAATGAGCAGTTCTTC. The rearrangement links TRBV6-6 to TRBJ2-1; the match to TRBD1 covers 9 bases. The V gene's germline CDR1 is MNHNY and CDR2 SVGAGI (reference sequence). V was clipped by 5 bases and J by 6 bases; unmatched bases: 8. The CDR3 length is 15 residues.

Notes on this clone: Distinct nucleotide sequences in the sample also encode this CDR3. The chain has TRBV5-1 and TRBJ1-5, with a weak D call TRBD1 (5 bases). The CDR3 loop spans 15 amino acids. V was shortened by 0 bases and J by 0 bases, with 7 bases between the two germline ends. Looked up from germline, CDR1 is SGHRS and CDR2 is YFSETQ. The CDR3 loop reads CASSLVGDSNQPQHF. In DNA, the CDR3 is TGCGCCAGCAGCTTGGTAGGGGATAGCAATCAGCCCCAGCATTTT.

This chain connects TRBV6-5 to TRBJ1-2; D is uncertain. Germline V gives CDR1 MNHEY, CDR2 SVGAGI. This CDR3 contains 12 residues. V was trimmed by 6 bases and J by 4 bases, leaving 9 bases between them. The CDR3 DNA sequence: TGTGCCAGCAGGGAGCGGGGCTATGGCTACACCTTC. It encodes CASRERGYGYTF.

The V call is TRBV6-4, the J call TRBJ2-3; perhaps TRBD2 as D (5 bases). This CDR3 is built from 15 residues. Germline CDR1 reads MRHNA; CDR2 reads SNTAGT. The V and J ends lost 0 bases and 2 bases respectively, with 9 bases between them. This CDR3 is CASSDSGGYTDTQYF. The CDR3 nucleotides are TGTGCCAGCAGTGACTCGGGCGGGTACACAGATACGCAGTATTTT.

V and J are TRBV7-6 and TRBJ2-5; 8 positions agree with TRBD1. V lost 5 bases, J lost 5 bases, and 1 base stayed unmatched. The CDR3 extends over 12 amino acids. Germline CDR1 is SGHVS and CDR2 is FNYEAQ. The CDR3 loop is CASSRDRETQYF. The CDR3 DNA reads TGTGCCAGCAGCCGGGACAGGGAGACCCAGTACTTC. Combining the CDR3 with reference TRBV7-6 and TRBJ2-5 gives the whole variable domain GAGVSQSPRYKVTKRGQDVALRCDPISGHVSLYWYRQALGQGPEFLTYFNYEAQQDKSGLPNDRFSAERPEGSISTLTIQRTEQRDSAMYRCASSRDRETQYFGPGTRLLVL.

The V gene is TRBV11-2, the J gene TRBJ1-1; D is unresolved. Germline CDR1 reads SGHAT; CDR2 reads FQNNGV. The length of the CDR3 is 15 residues. V lost 1 base, J lost 0 bases, and 9 bases lay in between. CDR3 residues: CASSLVTGMNTEAFF. Here the CDR3 DNA reads TGTGCCAGCAGCTTAGTGACGGGGATGAACACTGAAGCTTTCTTT.

The J gene is TRBJ1-1, the V gene TRBV2, with 8 bases matching TRBD1. This CDR3 is 15 amino acids long. With 3 bases clipped from V and 1 base from J, the junction kept 4 bases outside the gene matches. The V gene's germline CDR1 is SNHLY and CDR2 FYNNEI. CDR3 DNA: TGTGCCAGCAGTGATCAGGGGGCGCGGAACACTGAAGCTTTCTTT. It encodes CASSDQGARNTEAFF. The entire variable domain, with the rest obtained from reference TRBV2 and TRBJ1-1, is as follows: EPEVTQTPSHQVTQMGQEVILRCVPISNHLYFYWYRQILGQKVEFLVSFYNNEISEKSEIFDDQFSVERPDGSNFTLKIRSTKLEDSAMYFCASSDQGARNTEAFFGQGTRLTVV.

The genes are TRBV6-6 and TRBJ1-1; D is undetermined. V dropped 0 bases and J dropped 0 bases, with 8 bases sitting between them. This CDR3 is built from 15 residues. Germline V gene lookup returns CDR1 MNHNY and CDR2 SVGAGI (reference sequence). Written as DNA, the CDR3 is TGTGCCAGCAGTTACTCGGGCAGAATGAACACTGAAGCTTTCTTT. Translating gives CASSYSGRMNTEAFF.